Listed below are T cell receptor beta chains from one sample, sequenced in a study of patients and donors after allogeneic stem cell transplantation. TCRdb called the RT-PCR reads again in MiXCR, with one record for every CDR3 protein. The table lists roughly 940,000 distinct CDR3 sequences, about a sixth of them singletons. The specimen was blood, either unsorted or a sorted T cell fraction (not recorded which). The receptors come from a human donor who was either an allogeneic HSCT recipient or a stem cell or donor lymphocyte infusion donor (not recorded which). It is not recorded whose cells these are; they may come from a transplant donor. Both conserved end residues are part of each CDR3. A D gene is named only where the DNA matches it firmly. Only some rows state a clone size, as once, few, many or a class for expanded clones.

cdr3_aa cdr3_nt cdr3_length j_call d_call clone_size v_call
CAISRGEGLSDEQYF TGTGCCATCAGTCGCGGGGAAGGCCTCAGCGACGAGCAGTACTTC 15 TRBJ2-7 . . TRBV10-3
CASSLPTGAGEQYF TGTGCCAGCAGCCTACCGACAGGGGCCGGAGAGCAGTACTTC 14 TRBJ2-7 TRBD1 . TRBV5-5
CASSLAGGTDEQYF TGTGCCAGCAGCTTAGCGGGGGGGACGGACGAGCAGTACTTC 14 TRBJ2-7 TRBD2 . TRBV7-8
CASSHRQTEAFF TGTGCCAGCAGCCATCGACAGACTGAAGCTTTCTTT 12 TRBJ1-1 . few TRBV7-2
CASSTATGTGYNEQFF TGTGCCAGCAGTACCGCAACCGGGACTGGATACAATGAGCAGTTCTTC 16 TRBJ2-1 . . TRBV6-1
CSPAKDRSTDTQYF TGCAGCCCAGCGAAGGACAGGAGCACAGATACGCAGTATTTT 14 TRBJ2-3 TRBD1 few TRBV29-1
CASLPRGLVGETQYF TGTGCCAGCCTCCCGAGGGGTTTAGTCGGAGAGACCCAGTACTTC 15 TRBJ2-5 . . TRBV7-9
CSAKQDRGPYEQYF TGCAGTGCCAAGCAAGACAGGGGCCCATACGAGCAGTACTTC 14 TRBJ2-7 TRBD1 . TRBV20-1
CASSLITGVAYGYTF TGTGCCAGCAGCTTGATTACGGGGGTCGCTTATGGCTACACCTTC 15 TRBJ1-2 . few TRBV11-2
CASSLSTGWGTNTEAFF TGTGCCAGCAGCTTGAGTACCGGCTGGGGGACGAACACTGAAGCTTTCTTT 17 TRBJ1-1 . few TRBV5-8
CASSQRRPGPYNEQFF TGTGCCAGCAGCCAAAGACGGCCTGGGCCCTACAATGAGCAGTTCTTC 16 TRBJ2-1 . . TRBV3-1
CSARDWGRGSLGNEQFF TGCAGTGCTAGAGATTGGGGACGGGGTTCTTTAGGTAATGAGCAGTTCTTC 17 TRBJ2-1 . few TRBV20-1
CATGQGVSYEQYF TGTGCCACCGGGCAGGGGGTTTCCTACGAGCAGTACTTC 13 TRBJ2-7 TRBD1 once TRBV24-1
CASSVDPSGRETQYF TGTGCCAGCAGCGTAGACCCTAGCGGGAGAGAGACCCAGTACTTC 15 TRBJ2-5 TRBD2 . TRBV9
CASSLIRRLDTAGQEQFF TGTGCCAGCAGCTTAATCCGCCGTCTCGACACGGCGGGACAGGAGCAGTTCTTC 18 TRBJ2-1 . few TRBV7-8
CASSLGPAGGYTF TGCGCCAGCAGCTTGGGGCCAGCTGGTGGCTACACCTTC 13 TRBJ1-2 . . TRBV5-1
CSVGGPNPYEQYF TGCAGCGTTGGAGGGCCGAACCCCTACGAGCAGTACTTC 13 TRBJ2-7 . many TRBV29-1
CASSFLPVGQAGNEQFF TGCGCCAGCAGCTTTCTCCCCGTTGGACAGGCGGGCAATGAGCAGTTCTTC 17 TRBJ2-1 TRBD1 few TRBV5-1
CASSITGGSETQYF TGTGCCAGCAGCATTACAGGGGGCTCGGAGACCCAGTACTTC 14 TRBJ2-5 TRBD1 . TRBV7-9
CAWSVFNQDTEAFF TGTGCCTGGAGTGTTTTCAATCAGGACACTGAAGCTTTCTTT 14 TRBJ1-1 . few TRBV30
CASSYQAASYEQYF TGTGCCAGCAGTTACCAGGCGGCCTCCTACGAGCAGTACTTC 14 TRBJ2-7 . . TRBV6-5
CASSPGLAGGLTGELFF TGCGCCAGCAGCCCCGGACTAGCGGGGGGCCTCACCGGGGAGCTGTTTTTT 17 TRBJ2-2 TRBD2 once TRBV5-1
CASSNAGRNTEAFF TGTGCCAGCAGCAATGCTGGACGGAACACTGAAGCTTTCTTT 14 TRBJ1-1 . . TRBV11-3
CASSYSNRNTGELFF TGTGCCAGCAGTTACTCGAATAGAAACACCGGGGAGCTGTTTTTT 15 TRBJ2-2 . . TRBV6-5
CASSSPGQVWYNEQFF TGTGCCAGCAGTTCCCCGGGACAGGTGTGGTACAATGAGCAGTTCTTC 16 TRBJ2-1 TRBD1 few TRBV6-5
CSASTSGKGEQFF TGCAGTGCTAGTACTAGCGGGAAGGGTGAGCAGTTCTTC 13 TRBJ2-1 TRBD2 . TRBV20-1
CASRREGRYNEQFF TGTGCCAGTAGGCGGGAGGGCCGATACAATGAGCAGTTCTTC 14 TRBJ2-1 TRBD2 . TRBV19
CASSFGHPSTNQPQHF TGTGCCAGCAGTTTTGGACACCCAAGTACCAATCAGCCCCAGCATTTT 16 TRBJ1-5 . many TRBV12-3/TRBV12-4
CASSSPWSSGQPYEQYF TGCGCCAGCAGCTCCCCTTGGTCTAGCGGACAACCTTACGAGCAGTACTTC 17 TRBJ2-7 TRBD2 few TRBV5-1
CASSSTAPNTGELFF TGTGCCAGCAGCTCGACAGCTCCTAACACCGGGGAGCTGTTTTTT 15 TRBJ2-2 . . TRBV9
CASSQDPFANYGYTF TGTGCCAGCAGCCAGGACCCATTCGCTAACTATGGCTACACCTTC 15 TRBJ1-2 . . TRBV4-2
CSANQETQYF TGCAGTGCTAATCAAGAGACCCAGTACTTC 10 TRBJ2-5 . many TRBV20-1
CASSTTGGGGTDTQYF TGTGCCAGCAGTACCACAGGGGGAGGAGGTACAGATACGCAGTATTTT 16 TRBJ2-3 TRBD1 . TRBV12-3/TRBV12-4
CASSAGVGNQPQHF TGTGCCAGCAGCGCAGGGGTAGGGAATCAGCCCCAGCATTTT 14 TRBJ1-5 . . TRBV9
CAISAVLWTGNLAGANVLTF TGTGCCATCAGTGCGGTACTTTGGACAGGGAATCTCGCTGGGGCCAACGTCCTGACTTTC 20 TRBJ2-6 TRBD1 . TRBV10-3
CASTIYDLGNTGELFF TGTGCCAGCACGATATACGACCTCGGGAACACCGGGGAGCTGTTTTTT 16 TRBJ2-2 . few TRBV6-2/TRBV6-3
CASSLSLAGFSYEQYF TGTGCCAGCAGTTTATCCCTAGCGGGGTTCTCCTACGAGCAGTACTTC 16 TRBJ2-7 TRBD2 few TRBV27
CASSLVRGSPDRTEAFF TGCGCCAGCAGCCTGGTTAGGGGATCGCCAGATCGGACTGAAGCTTTCTTT 17 TRBJ1-1 . few TRBV5-1
CASSYSGQGWADTQYF TGTGCCAGCAGTTATTCCGGACAGGGGTGGGCAGATACGCAGTATTTT 16 TRBJ2-3 TRBD1 . TRBV6-5
CASSSERGGIHTQYF TGTGCCAGCAGCTCGGAGCGGGGGGGCATACATACGCAGTATTTT 15 TRBJ2-3 TRBD2 . TRBV5-6
CATSREAGLNTEAFF TGTGCCACCAGCAGAGAGGCAGGTCTGAACACTGAAGCTTTCTTT 15 TRBJ1-1 . . TRBV15
CASSLRGGLNYGYTF TGTGCCAGCAGTTTAAGAGGGGGACTAAACTATGGCTACACCTTC 15 TRBJ1-2 . many TRBV12-3/TRBV12-4
CASSLTGGVYGYTF TGTGCCAGCAGTCTCACAGGGGGCGTATATGGCTACACCTTC 14 TRBJ1-2 TRBD1 few TRBV7-9
CASSQADRGRYEQYF TGCGCCAGCAGCCAAGCAGACAGGGGCCGCTACGAGCAGTACTTC 15 TRBJ2-7 TRBD1 . TRBV4-3
CASRLGGARANQPQHF TGTGCCAGCAGACTTGGGGGCGCTAGGGCGAATCAGCCCCAGCATTTT 16 TRBJ1-5 . many TRBV12-3/TRBV12-4
CASSPPSFEQYF TGTGCCAGCAGTCCACCCAGCTTCGAGCAGTACTTC 12 TRBJ2-7 . many TRBV12-3/TRBV12-4
CASSAGQRTDMQYF TGTGCCAGCAGCGCCGGACAGCGCACAGATATGCAGTATTTT 14 TRBJ2-3 . . TRBV9
CASSLAPDGNTEAFF TGTGCCAGCAGCTTAGCCCCGGACGGGAACACTGAAGCTTTCTTT 15 TRBJ1-1 . once TRBV7-6
CASNDPGLAYNEQFF TGTGCCAGCAATGACCCGGGACTAGCCTACAATGAGCAGTTCTTC 15 TRBJ2-1 TRBD2 . TRBV2
CASRPGQGKGEKLFF TGTGCCAGCAGACCTGGACAGGGAAAGGGCGAAAAACTGTTTTTT 15 TRBJ1-4 TRBD1 . TRBV28
CASSLAPEEENTDTQYF TGTGCCAGCAGTTTAGCGCCCGAGGAAGAGAACACAGATACGCAGTATTTT 17 TRBJ2-3 . many TRBV12-3/TRBV12-4
CASSPWSQGIGELFF TGTGCCAGCAGTCCCTGGTCCCAGGGGATCGGGGAGCTGTTTTTT 15 TRBJ2-2 . few TRBV3-1
CASSRAGTYSYNEQFF TGCGCCAGCAGCCGGGCCGGCACCTACTCCTACAATGAGCAGTTCTTC 16 TRBJ2-1 . few TRBV4-3
CASSSGTYTEAFF TGTGCCAGCAGCTCCGGGACCTATACTGAAGCTTTCTTT 13 TRBJ1-1 . . TRBV7-2